The 11 T cell receptor beta chains below were found in one sample sequenced in a study of T cells in Graves' hyperthyroidism and ophthalmopathy. RNA transcripts yielded amplified TCR beta CDR3 regions. Initially, a first-round RT-PCR of the TCR CDR3 employed the HTBI primer set. From the multiplex PCR reads, TCRdb called clonotypes with MiXCR, one entry per CDR3 protein. The sample has 500,000 to 550,000 distinct CDR3 sequences; around 21% are singletons. Input material: blood. The source of these receptors is a man aged 18 to 30 with Graves' hyperthyroidism.

The rearrangement uses TRBV20-1 and TRBJ1-1; 8 nucleotides align to TRBD1. The germline V gene has CDR1 DFQATT and CDR2 SNEGSKA (reference sequence). Trimming at V came to 8 bases and at J to 4 bases, leaving 6 bases not matched to a gene. The CDR3 has 12 residues. CDR3 loop: CSSFRGRTEAFF. In DNA form, the CDR3 reads TGCAGTTCCTTCAGGGGGCGCACTGAAGCTTTCTTT.

This clonotype was seen only a few times. J is TRBJ2-7 and V is TRBV2; 7 nucleotides match TRBD2. The CDR3 runs 14 residues. Germline CDR1 reads SNHLY; CDR2 reads FYNNEI. V gave up 3 bases and J gave up 3 bases; unmatched junction bases: 5. The CDR3 protein is CASSDGSGFYEQYF. In DNA form, the CDR3 reads TGTGCCAGCAGTGACGGTAGCGGGTTCTACGAGCAGTACTTC.

This chain connects TRBV6-2 or TRBV6-3 to TRBJ1-5; no firm D call. From germline, CDR1 is MNHEY and CDR2 SVGEGT. This CDR3 is built from 14 residues. V was pared by 6 bases and J by 0 bases, with 9 bases between. CDR3 amino acids: CASRTRYSNQPQHF. DNA of the CDR3: TGTGCCAGCAGGACACGGTATAGCAATCAGCCCCAGCATTTT.

There are many counts of this clonotype. This sequence joins TRBV12-3 or TRBV12-4 and TRBJ2-2, with D perhaps TRBD2 (6 bases). The ends were cut back, 4 bases at V and 3 bases at J, with 18 bases in the middle. The CDR3 spans 17 residues. Written as DNA, the CDR3 is TGTGCCAGCAGTTCACGGGCGGGGCGCCCCGACACCGGGGAGCTGTTTTTT. It codes for CASSSRAGRPDTGELFF.

In this sample, this clonotype turned up many times. The rearrangement links TRBV15 to TRBJ2-7; 7 nucleotides match TRBD1. Trimming cost V 5 bases and J 2 bases; bases outside gene matches: 12. This CDR3 region has 16 residues. Germline V CDR1 and CDR2: LNHNV, YYDKDF (reference sequence). CDR3 protein: CATSSLRDRIPYEQYF. DNA of the CDR3: TGTGCCACCAGCTCTCTCCGGGACAGAATTCCCTACGAGCAGTACTTC.

The rearrangement joins TRBV7-8 to TRBJ2-5; 7 bases agree with TRBD1. V shed 3 bases and J 5 bases; nucleotides not matched to a gene: 9. Germline-derived CDR1 and CDR2 are SGHVS and FQNEAQ. This CDR3 has 15 amino acids. The CDR3 loop is CASSFGQVDGETQYF. The DNA of the CDR3 is TGTGCCAGCAGCTTCGGACAGGTCGACGGGGAGACCCAGTACTTC.

This clonotype was seen ten or more times. The V and J genes are TRBV12-3 or TRBV12-4 and TRBJ1-5; TRBD1 aligns across 7 bases. The CDR3 consists of 15 residues. The V segment lost 3 bases and the J segment 7 bases; nucleotides outside the gene matches: 9. The CDR3 spells CASSLTGIGGQPQHF. For the CDR3, the DNA is TGTGCCAGCAGTTTGACAGGGATAGGCGGACAGCCCCAGCATTTT.

The table lists this clonotype with many counts. The chain recombines TRBV30 with TRBJ1-2; D not certain. Trimming removed 6 bases from V and 4 bases from J, with 18 bases in between. Germline V gives CDR1 GTSNPN, CDR2 SVGIG (reference sequence). This CDR3 comprises 14 residues. The CDR3 DNA sequence: TGTGCCTGCCTCCAGAAAGCGGGGTCCTATGGCTACACCTTC. It yields the protein CACLQKAGSYGYTF.

This clonotype has a count of ten or more. The CDR3 region has the DNA TGTGCCAGCAGTTTGACAGTGAGTGAAGCTTTCTTT. It is translated as CASSLTVSEAFF. V usage is TRBV12-3 or TRBV12-4 and J usage is TRBJ1-1, with D tentatively TRBD1 (5 bases). CDR3 length equals 12 residues. V shed 3 bases and J shed 7 bases, with 9 bases lying between them.

This clonotype was counted many times. The rearrangement uses TRBV20-1 and TRBJ2-5; TRBD2 agrees at 11 bases. The V gene end was trimmed by 1 base and the J gene end by 7 bases; junction bases not matched to a gene: 8. CDR3 size: 15 residues. Germline CDR1 and CDR2: DFQATT and SNEGSKA (reference sequence). The CDR3, as DNA: TGCAGTGCTAGAGTAGCGGGGGGGTTGAGAGGGACCCAGTACTTC. Its translation is CSARVAGGLRGTQYF.

The chain carries TRBV5-5 and TRBJ2-5; 7 nucleotides line up with TRBD2. CDR1 and CDR2 (germline): SGHKS, YYEKEE (reference sequence). The V gene end was trimmed by 0 bases and the J gene end by 5 bases; junction bases not matched to a gene: 7. The CDR3 consists of 15 residues. CDR3: CASSLGSTGGETQYF. CDR3 DNA: TGTGCCAGCAGCTTGGGCAGTACCGGGGGGGAGACCCAGTACTTC.